This entry lists 29 T cell receptor beta chains sequenced from one sample in a study of T cell repertoires in cytomegalovirus infection. TCRdb analysed the reads with MiXCR anew, one entry per CDR3 protein. The sample includes fewer than 200,000 distinct CDR3 sequences, roughly 19% of them seen just once. Sequenced: PBMCs. These receptors were obtained from a human donor in good health (CMV status not recorded). Some clones in this sample may be carry-over from other donors' samples.

The sample holds many counts of this clonotype. The rearrangement links TRBV7-2 to TRBJ2-1; 7 nucleotides agree with TRBD2. Germline-derived CDR1 and CDR2 are SGHTA and FQGNSA. The CDR3 consists of 15 residues. The V segment lost 1 base and the J segment 7 bases; nucleotides outside the gene matches: 7. CDR3 in DNA: TGTGCCAGCAGCTTAGTAACTAGCGCGTTGAATGAGCAGTTCTTC. The encoded protein is CASSLVTSALNEQFF.

This clonotype was seen ten or more times. The CDR3, as DNA: TGTGCCAGCGGGGTGGGAGGAGATACGCAGTATTTT. This gives the protein CASGVGGDTQYF. V is TRBV7-6 and J is TRBJ2-3; weak D call: TRBD2 (6 bases). The CDR3 covers 12 residues. Trimming cost V 8 bases and J 5 bases, with 11 bases left between them. CDR1 is SGHVS, CDR2 FNYEAQ, per germline.

There are many counts of this clonotype. The chain links TRBV7-2 to TRBJ1-6; D remains ambiguous. The V end lost 3 bases, the J end lost 10 bases, and 10 bases lay between the germline ends. This CDR3 has 13 residues. Germline CDR1 and CDR2: SGHTA and FQGNSA. The CDR3 reads CASSFDSGSPLHF. CDR3 sequence (DNA): TGTGCCAGCAGCTTTGACTCAGGATCACCCCTCCACTTT.

The chain carries TRBV5-5 and TRBJ2-3, with D possibly matching TRBD1 (5 bases). V gave up 6 bases and J gave up 2 bases, with 13 bases separating them. The V gene's germline CDR1 is SGHKS and CDR2 YYEKEE (reference sequence). This CDR3 spans 14 amino acids. The CDR3 DNA follows: TGTGCCAGCACTACAGGCCCGGACACAGATACGCAGTATTTT. This gives the protein CASTTGPDTDTQYF.

This CDR3 reads CASSFRDIVESGANVLTF. The CDR3 nucleotides are TGTGCCAGCAGCTTCCGGGACATAGTTGAGTCCGGGGCCAACGTCCTGACTTTC. V and J are TRBV7-2 and TRBJ2-6; TRBD1 is a possible D gene (6 bases). This CDR3 region has 18 residues. V gave up 3 bases and J gave up 4 bases, with 19 bases separating them. From germline, CDR1 is SGHTA and CDR2 FQGNSA.

This clonotype was counted a few times. The chain joins TRBV5-1 to TRBJ2-1; TRBD2 agrees at 7 bases. This CDR3 is 14 amino acids long. Germline V gene data show CDR1 as SGHRS and CDR2 as YFSETQ. V trimming: 5 bases; J trimming: 9 bases; junction bases outside the gene matches: 11. The CDR3 loop reads CASRLAVLMGEQFF. The CDR3 nucleotides read TGCGCCAGCAGGCTAGCGGTTCTAATGGGTGAGCAGTTCTTC.

Worth noting for this clonotype: A much larger clone lies one base from this, so it may be a read error. The chain links TRBV7-2 to TRBJ2-7; weak D call: TRBD2 (5 bases). The length of the CDR3 is 16 residues. Trimming stripped 4 bases from V and 4 bases from J, with 20 bases between. Germline lookup yields CDR1 SGHTA and CDR2 FQGNSA. The CDR3, as DNA: TGTGCCAGCAGCTCCCCCTTGGAGGAAAAATCGTACGAGCAGTACTTC. Translated, it gives CASSSPLEEKSYEQYF. The entire variable domain, with the rest obtained from reference TRBV7-2 and TRBJ2-7, is as follows: GAGVSQSPSNKVTEKGKDVELRCDPISGHTALYWYRQSLGQGLEFLIYFQGNSAPDKSGLPSDRFSAERTGGSVSTLTIQRTQQEDSAVYLCASSSPLEEKSYEQYFGPGTRLTVT.

This clonotype showed up many times. V usage is TRBV7-8 and J usage is TRBJ2-2, with TRBD1 matching 8 bases. This CDR3 is 16 amino acids long. Losses at the gene ends were 5 bases for V and 4 bases for J; bases not matched to a gene: 9. Germline V CDR1 and CDR2: SGHVS, FQNEAQ. CDR3 amino acids: CASSPGAGQATGELFF. Written as DNA, the CDR3 is TGTGCCAGCAGCCCCGGCGCGGGACAGGCCACCGGGGAGCTGTTTTTT. Based on the CDR3 plus reference TRBV7-8 and TRBJ2-2, the full variable domain is GAGVSQSPRYKVAKRGQDVALRCDPISGHVSLFWYQQALGQGPEFLTYFQNEAQLDKSGLPSDRFFAERPEGSVSTLKIQRTQQEDSAVYLCASSPGAGQATGELFFGEGSRLTVL.

The rearrangement uses TRBV2 and TRBJ2-6; possibly TRBD1 for D (5 bases). The CDR3 is 15 residues long. V was pared by 5 bases and J by 1 base, with 9 bases between. Germline V lookup: CDR1 SNHLY, CDR2 FYNNEI. CDR3 DNA: TGTGCCAGCAGTCGAACAGGTTCTGGGGCCAACGTCCTGACTTTC. Protein sequence: CASSRTGSGANVLTF. Based on the CDR3 plus reference TRBV2 and TRBJ2-6, the full variable domain is EPEVTQTPSHQVTQMGQEVILRCVPISNHLYFYWYRQILGQKVEFLVSFYNNEISEKSEIFDDQFSVERPDGSNFTLKIRSTKLEDSAMYFCASSRTGSGANVLTFGAGSRLTVL.

The chain combines TRBV19 with TRBJ2-7; D is unresolved. The CDR3 sequence is 14 residues long. The V gene's germline CDR1 is LNHDA and CDR2 SQIVND (reference sequence). V lost 3 bases, J lost 1 base, and 10 bases lay in between. The CDR3 loop is CASSISPGSYEQYF. The CDR3 nucleotides read TGTGCCAGTAGTATTTCCCCTGGTTCCTACGAGCAGTACTTC.

This clonotype has at least ten counts. The genes are TRBV28 and TRBJ2-1; D tentatively reads TRBD1 or TRBD2 (5 bases each). There are 17 residues in the CDR3. Germline values: CDR1 MDHEN, CDR2 SYDVKM. V lost 5 bases and J lost 0, with 17 bases in between. The CDR3 reads CASSLTGTASSYNEQFF. For the CDR3, the DNA is TGTGCCAGCAGTCTGACCGGGACGGCTAGCTCCTACAATGAGCAGTTCTTC. Looking up the rest from reference TRBV28 and TRBJ2-1 gives the full variable domain: DVKVTQSSRYLVKRTGEKVFLECVQDMDHENMFWYRQDPGLGLRLIYFSYDVKMKEKGDIPEGYSVSREKKERFSLILESASTNQTSMYLCASSLTGTASSYNEQFFGPGTRLTVL.

This chain uses TRBV12-3 or TRBV12-4 with TRBJ1-1, with D perhaps TRBD1 (5 bases). The CDR3 totals 12 residues. V dropped 6 bases and J dropped 6 bases, with 11 bases sitting between them. In DNA, the CDR3 is TGTGCCAGCAGCCCAGGGACTGCTGAAGCTTTCTTT. Protein sequence: CASSPGTAEAFF.

The sample holds many counts of this clonotype. The chain links TRBV7-2 to TRBJ2-7, with D unresolved. The V end was cut by 0 bases, the J end by 9 bases, with 9 bases between. In germline, CDR1 is SGHTA, CDR2 FQGNSA. The CDR3 has 12 amino acids. CDR3 protein: CASSLANFRQYF. In DNA form, the CDR3 reads TGTGCCAGCAGCTTAGCGAACTTCCGGCAGTACTTC.

The V and J genes are TRBV20-1 and TRBJ2-1, with a possible D match to TRBD2 (7 bases). The CDR3 is 12 amino acids. Germline-derived CDR1 and CDR2 are DFQATT and SNEGSKA (reference sequence). The germline V and J ends were trimmed by 6 bases and 12 bases, with 18 bases remaining between them. The CDR3 region is CSAQRTERGQFF. CDR3 sequence (DNA): TGCAGTGCCCAGCGGACAGAGCGGGGGCAGTTCTTC.

This clonotype was picked up a small number of times. This chain uses TRBV19 with TRBJ1-1; no clear D gene. The germline CDR1 and CDR2 sequences are LNHDA and SQIVND (reference sequence). Trimming left V 6 bases short and J 1 base short, with 9 bases between. The CDR3 runs to 13 residues. The CDR3 nucleotides are TGTGCCAGTAGCACAACAGCGAACACTGAAGCTTTCTTT. It translates to CASSTTANTEAFF. The full variable domain, its missing parts supplied by reference TRBV19 and TRBJ1-1, is DGGITQSPKYLFRKEGQNVTLSCEQNLNHDAMYWYRQDPGQGLRLIYYSQIVNDFQKGDIAEGYSVSREKKESFPLTVTSAQKNPTAFYLCASSTTANTEAFFGQGTRLTVV.

This clonotype was seen repeatedly, ten times or more. The chain uses TRBV28 and TRBJ2-7; the D call may be TRBD1 or TRBD2 (7 bases each). The CDR3 spans 17 residues. Germline V lookup: CDR1 MDHEN, CDR2 SYDVKM. Trimming stripped 4 bases from V and 6 bases from J, with 25 bases between. Written as DNA, the CDR3 is TGTGCCAGCAGTTCCTTCGGGGGGACAGCAAAGGGGATCGAGCAGTACTTC. Encoded protein: CASSSFGGTAKGIEQYF.

The chain recombines TRBV7-9 with TRBJ1-2; 8 bases align to TRBD1. CDR3 length: 15 residues. CDR1 and CDR2 from the germline V gene are SEHNR and FQNEAQ (reference sequence). V trimming: 5 bases; J trimming: 6 bases; junction bases outside the gene matches: 11. CDR3 nucleotide sequence: TGTGCCAGCAGCCCCCCCCGGACAGGGCTAGATGGCTACACCTTC. Protein: CASSPPRTGLDGYTF.

The rearrangement uses TRBV4-2 and TRBJ2-3; no definite D call. The V and J ends lost 3 bases and 3 bases respectively, with 13 bases between them. This CDR3 contains 15 residues. CDR1 and CDR2 (germline): LGHNA, YNFKEQ. The CDR3 sequence is CASSQSPDRTDTQYF. For the CDR3, the DNA is TGTGCCAGCAGCCAGTCCCCCGATAGGACAGATACGCAGTATTTT.

This chain uses TRBV18 with TRBJ2-5, with D tentatively TRBD2 (5 bases). V gave up 6 bases and J gave up 1 base, with 9 bases separating them. Germline loops: CDR1 KGHSH, CDR2 LQKENI. The CDR3 contains 13 residues. CDR3 residues: CASSGESQETQYF. For the CDR3, the DNA is TGTGCCAGCTCCGGGGAATCCCAAGAGACCCAGTACTTC.

This chain joins TRBV2 and TRBJ1-6, with D unclear. The ends were cut back, 6 bases at V and 4 bases at J, with 7 bases in the middle. Germline CDR1 SNHLY, CDR2 FYNNEI. The CDR3 loop spans 13 amino acids. CDR3 DNA: TGTGCCAGCAGCGAACCTTATAATTCACCCCTCCACTTT. Protein: CASSEPYNSPLHF.

This clonotype was observed many times. The rearrangement joins TRBV6-1 to TRBJ2-2; 9 nucleotides line up with TRBD1. The germline gives CDR1 MNHNS, CDR2 SASEGT. V shed 6 bases and J 6 bases; nucleotides not matched to a gene: 5. The CDR3 loop spans 14 amino acids. The chain's CDR3 is CASRGTGLAGELFF. CDR3 coding DNA: TGTGCCAGCAGAGGGACAGGGCTAGCCGGGGAGCTGTTTTTT.

This chain joins TRBV6-6 and TRBJ2-7, with D uncertain. This CDR3 is built from 14 residues. Germline V lookup: CDR1 MNHNY, CDR2 SVGAGI (reference sequence). V dropped 2 bases and J dropped 4 bases, with 12 bases sitting between them. CDR3 sequence: CASSYTLKGYEQYF. CDR3 sequence (DNA): TGTGCCAGCAGTTACACCCTAAAAGGGTACGAGCAGTACTTC.

The chain has TRBV27 and TRBJ2-7; tentative D call: TRBD2 (6 bases). This CDR3 spans 13 amino acids. Germline-derived CDR1 and CDR2 are MNHEY and SMNVEV (reference sequence). V lost 10 bases, J lost 6 bases, and 19 bases lay in between. CDR3 coding DNA: TGTGCCACCTGGGGGGAAGGGGCTCGCGAGCAGTACTTC. This codes for CATWGEGAREQYF.

This clonotype has at least ten counts. The rearrangement uses TRBV7-2 and TRBJ2-3; 8 bases line up with TRBD1. From germline, CDR1 is SGHTA and CDR2 FQGNSA. The CDR3 runs to 14 residues. After removal of 4 bases from V and 4 bases from J, the junction contained 4 bases not matched to a gene. The CDR3 DNA sequence: TGTGCCAGCAGCTCTGGGACAGGCTCAGATACGCAGTATTTT. Translating gives CASSSGTGSDTQYF.

The V call is TRBV7-2, the J call TRBJ1-4; tentatively, D is TRBD1 (5 bases). Trimming took 4 bases from V and 5 from J, leaving 14 bases between them. Germline assignment: CDR1 SGHTA and CDR2 FQGNSA. CDR3 length: 15 residues. The CDR3 here is CASSSLGGGNEKLFF. For the CDR3, the DNA is TGTGCCAGCAGCTCCCTGGGGGGGGGGAATGAAAAACTGTTTTTT.

This clonotype was counted between two and nine times. The rearrangement links TRBV5-6 to TRBJ2-7; TRBD1 matches 9 bases. The V gene end was trimmed by 3 bases and the J gene end by 5 bases; junction bases not matched to a gene: 6. The CDR3 runs to 14 residues. Per the germline V gene, CDR1 is SGHDT and CDR2 is YYEEEE. CDR3 coding DNA: TGTGCCAGCAGCTCTACAGGGGGCGCGGACGAGCAGTACTTC. Translated: CASSSTGGADEQYF.

This clonotype has more than one count but fewer than ten. The chain combines TRBV12-3 or TRBV12-4 with TRBJ1-5; D gene unclear. The V end was cut by 9 bases, the J end by 2 bases, with 8 bases between. This CDR3 contains 12 residues. CDR3 DNA: TGTGCCAGTAAATGGGGCAATCAGCCCCAGCATTTT. It is translated as CASKWGNQPQHF.

The V call is TRBV7-9, the J call TRBJ1-1, with TRBD1 matching 7 bases. This CDR3 comprises 14 residues. Germline V gene lookup returns CDR1 SEHNR and CDR2 FQNEAQ (reference sequence). Trimming at V came to 9 bases and at J to 5 bases, leaving 12 bases not matched to a gene. CDR3 protein: CARSANRDSTEAFF. DNA of the CDR3: TGTGCCAGGAGCGCAAACCGGGACAGTACTGAAGCTTTCTTT.

This chain joins TRBV5-6 and TRBJ1-5, with D perhaps TRBD1 (5 bases). V lost 2 bases, J lost 2 bases, and 8 bases lay in between. The CDR3 consists of 14 residues. Germline V gene lookup returns CDR1 SGHDT and CDR2 YYEEEE. The CDR3 bases are TGTGCCAGCAGCTTCGAAGGGGGCAATCAGCCCCAGCATTTT. Protein sequence: CASSFEGGNQPQHF.